Detailed here is one T cell receptor (beta chain). The CDR3 is 13 amino acids. CDR1 and CDR2 (germline): LGHDT, YNNKEL (reference sequence). The trim removed 4 bases at V and 7 bases at J, leaving 6 bases unmatched. The data were produced by immunoSEQ multiplex PCR, yet TCRdb's version contains in-frame clones alone and is incomplete. The sample contains 90,000 to 130,000 clones, nearly 90% of which appear only once. This entry is derived from a study of blood T cell repertoires in COVID-19. This chain connects TRBV3-1 (or the pseudogene TRBV3-2) to TRBJ1-1; 7 nucleotides agree with TRBD1. The TCR sequence derives from a human donor in a cohort sampled during active COVID-19. Sequencing was done on a sample of peripheral blood. The CDR3 loop is CASSPRTGDEAFF. The DNA of the CDR3 is TGTGCCAGCAGCCCAAGAACAGGGGATGAAGCTTTCTTT.